This entry lists 23 T cell receptor beta chains sequenced from one sample in a study of CD8+CD57+ T cells in acquired aplastic anemia. Genomic DNA constituted the template upon which TCR beta VDJ and CDR3 profiling was performed. TCRdb fed the reads into MiXCR, producing one record per CDR3 protein. The data show hundreds of thousands of distinct CDR3 sequences, under 80% seen once. Sequenced sample: sorted CD4+, CD8+, or CD8+CD57+ T cells (not recorded which) from PBMCs. The receptors derive from a human donor in good health, serving as a control.

The genes are TRBV11-2 and TRBJ1-2, with D perhaps TRBD1 (5 bases). V lost 5 bases to trimming and J lost 7 bases, with 20 bases between them. Germline lookup yields CDR1 SGHAT and CDR2 FQNNGV. This CDR3 is built from 15 residues. The CDR3 loop reads CASSAREERLAGYTF. The CDR3 DNA follows: TGTGCCAGCAGCGCCAGGGAAGAGAGGCTGGCTGGCTACACCTTC.

This rearrangement joins TRBV19 to TRBJ1-1; D gene uncertain. The V end lost 3 bases, the J end lost 2 bases, and 7 bases lay between the germline ends. Germline-derived CDR1 and CDR2 are LNHDA and SQIVND (reference sequence). The CDR3 covers 13 residues. CDR3 nucleotide sequence: TGTGCCAGTAGTATCGCCAGCAACACTGAAGCTTTCTTT. Its protein is CASSIASNTEAFF. Filled out from reference TRBV19 and TRBJ1-1, the complete variable domain reads DGGITQSPKYLFRKEGQNVTLSCEQNLNHDAMYWYRQDPGQGLRLIYYSQIVNDFQKGDIAEGYSVSREKKESFPLTVTSAQKNPTAFYLCASSIASNTEAFFGQGTRLTVV.

This chain connects TRBV19 to TRBJ1-2; 7 positions match TRBD1. Losses at the gene ends were 7 bases for V and 8 bases for J; bases not matched to a gene: 4. This CDR3 is built from 11 residues. Germline V CDR1 and CDR2: LNHDA, SQIVND (reference sequence). The CDR3 spells CASNPGQGYTF. The CDR3 DNA reads as TGTGCCAGTAACCCGGGACAGGGCTACACCTTC.

A single count supports this clonotype. A junction boundary mismatches the germline segment, possibly from a read error. The rearrangement joins TRBV2 to TRBJ2-7; a possible D gene is TRBD1 (5 bases). The CDR3 spans 14 residues. CDR1 and CDR2 from the germline V gene are SNHLY and FYNNEI. For the CDR3, the DNA is TGTGCCAGCAGCACGGTGACAGACACCTGCGAGAAGTACTTC. It codes for CASSTVTDTCEKYF.

This clonotype was counted ten times or more. This chain uses TRBV11-3 with TRBJ2-7; D is unclear. Germline CDR1 reads SGHNT; CDR2 reads YENEEA. The CDR3 sequence is 15 residues long. Trimming left V 1 base short and J 4 bases short, with 14 bases between. The CDR3 DNA reads TGTGCCAGCAGCTTAGCGGCAGACGCTGCTTACGAGCAGTACTTC. It encodes CASSLAADAAYEQYF.

For this clonotype: No conserved phenylalanine or tryptophan is present at the end of the CDR3, so a read error is the likely explanation. The DNA is left out, because the CDR3 cannot be placed on it with certainty; the CDR3 is given as TCRdb lists it. The chain uses TRBV2 and TRBJ2-7; the tabulated D call, TRBD2, remains unverified against the DNA. Germline CDR1 is SNHLY and CDR2 is FYNNEI. The CDR3 contains 16 residues when both ends are counted. Here the CDR3 reads CASRAPAETQYFGPGT.

Worth noting for this clonotype: The missing conserved phenylalanine or tryptophan at the end of this CDR3 makes a read error likely. The DNA is omitted, as the CDR3 cannot be located on it reliably, and the CDR3 follows TCRdb's listing. The chain combines TRBV7-7 with TRBJ1-6. Inclusive of both ends, the CDR3 amounts to 13 amino acids. In germline, CDR1 is SSHAT, CDR2 FNYEAQ (reference sequence). The CDR3 sequence: CASSRGRHTTTED.

Many counts were recorded for this clonotype. The chain joins TRBV6-2 or TRBV6-3 to TRBJ2-7; no firm D call. Germline CDR1 is MNHEY and CDR2 is SVGEGT. Trimming left V 4 bases short and J 5 bases short, with 12 bases between. The CDR3 is 13 amino acids. Here the CDR3 DNA reads TGTGCCAGCAGTTTGACCCGCAGCCACGAGCAGTACTTC. Amino acids: CASSLTRSHEQYF.

V usage is TRBV29-1 and J usage is TRBJ1-1; D is unresolved. Per germline, CDR1 SQVTM and CDR2 ANQGSEA. Trimming removed 5 bases from V and 3 bases from J, with 13 bases in between. The CDR3 has 13 residues. The CDR3 protein is CSVYVISHTEAFF. CDR3 DNA sequence: TGCAGCGTTTACGTGATCTCGCACACTGAAGCTTTCTTT.

The rearrangement uses TRBV2 and TRBJ2-1; TRBD2 aligns across 8 bases. V shed 2 bases, J shed 2 bases, and the junction held 2 bases outside the gene matches. The CDR3 covers 15 residues. CDR1 is SNHLY, CDR2 FYNNEI, per germline. DNA for the CDR3: TGTGCCAGCAGTGAAATAGCGGGACCCTACAATGAGCAGTTCTTC. This sequence encodes CASSEIAGPYNEQFF.

Turning to this clonotype: Possible read error: a much larger clone is one base away. The chain couples TRBV6-2 or TRBV6-3 to TRBJ2-1; TRBD2 matches at 12 bases. This CDR3 has 19 amino acids. Germline lookup yields CDR1 MNHEY and CDR2 SVGEGT. CDR3 protein: CASSLETSGGPTSYSEQFF. In nucleotides, the CDR3 is TGTGCCAGCAGTCTCGAGACTAGCGGGGGACCGACTTCCTACAGTGAGCAGTTCTTC.

This clonotype was found many times. The genes are TRBV20-1 and TRBJ2-5; the D gene is possibly TRBD2 (6 bases). The V end was cut by 6 bases, the J end by 2 bases, with 10 bases between. Germline CDR1 is DFQATT and CDR2 is SNEGSKA (reference sequence). The CDR3 totals 12 residues. Here the CDR3 DNA reads TGCAGTGCCAGGGACTTTCAAGAGACCCAGTACTTC. As protein: CSARDFQETQYF.

Remarks on this clonotype: Germline and junction disagree at one end, which may indicate a read error. The gene calls are TRBV20-1 and TRBJ2-1; D gene uncertain. CDR1 and CDR2 (germline): DFQATT, SNEGSKA (reference sequence). The CDR3 length is 13 residues. CDR3 sequence (DNA): TGCAGCGGAAGGAAGGAGCGTGACAACGAGCAGTTCTTC. This translates into CSGRKERDNEQFF.

This chain connects TRBV6-5 to TRBJ1-1; possible D gene TRBD1, 6 bases. From germline, CDR1 is MNHEY and CDR2 SVGAGI. CDR3 length: 14 residues. V lost 10 bases, J lost 1 base, and 16 bases lay in between. The CDR3: CAIGRGPQNTEAFF. The CDR3 DNA is TGTGCCATCGGCAGGGGACCTCAGAACACTGAAGCTTTCTTT.

In this sample, this clonotype turned up a few times. V gene TRBV16 combines with J gene TRBJ1-3; D gene unclear. Germline lookup yields CDR1 KGHSY and CDR2 FQNENV. This CDR3 comprises 12 residues. V lost 1 base and J 8 bases, leaving 6 bases between the germline ends. CDR3: CASSQLSDTIYF. CDR3 coding DNA: TGTGCCAGCAGCCAATTGTCGGACACCATATATTTT.

This clonotype was detected ten times or more. V and J are TRBV6-5 and TRBJ1-1; 7 nucleotides agree with TRBD1. Germline V gene sequence: CDR1 MNHEY, CDR2 SVGAGI. The CDR3 runs 12 residues. V shed 6 bases and J 7 bases; nucleotides not matched to a gene: 5. For the CDR3, the DNA is TGTGCCAGCAGCTTTCAGGGGGTTGAAGCTTTCTTT. This gives the protein CASSFQGVEAFF.

A word on this clonotype: Germline is not matched at one junction end, which may reflect a read error. The V gene is TRBV10-3, the J gene TRBJ2-3; 8 nucleotides align to TRBD2. The CDR3 runs 16 residues. The germline CDR1 and CDR2 sequences are ENHRY and SYGVKD. The CDR3: CASSHLLPGGRDTQYF. In DNA form, the CDR3 reads TGTGCCAGCAGTCACCTGCTCCCGGGGGGGCGCGATACGCAGTATTTT.

The chain has TRBV6-1 and TRBJ1-5; possibly TRBD1 for D (5 bases). V gave up 6 bases and J gave up 4 bases, with 13 bases separating them. Germline values: CDR1 MNHNS, CDR2 SASEGT. This CDR3 comprises 14 residues. CDR3 sequence reads: CASRAGLANQPQHF. The DNA of the CDR3 is TGTGCCAGCAGGGCGGGACTGGCAAATCAGCCCCAGCATTTT.

Concerning this clonotype: Compared with germline, one end of the junction differs, possibly owing to a read error. This chain connects TRBV24-1 to TRBJ2-5; D may be TRBD2 (5 bases). The CDR3 loop spans 14 amino acids. In germline, CDR1 is KGHDR, CDR2 SFDVKD. In DNA form, the CDR3 reads TGTGCCACGACGGCGGGTCACGGGTCAGATACGCAGTACTTT. It encodes CATTAGHGSDTQYF.

This clonotype appeared many times. The chain combines TRBV7-2 with TRBJ2-1; D may match TRBD1 or TRBD2 (5 bases each). CDR1 and CDR2 from the germline V gene are SGHTA and FQGNSA. This CDR3 has 15 amino acids. With 7 bases removed from V and 8 bases from J, the gap between germline ends came to 21 bases. Here the CDR3 reads CASTRMGRIEDEQFF. In nucleotides, the CDR3 is TGTGCCAGCACCCGAATGGGACGTATTGAGGATGAGCAGTTCTTC. The variable domain in full, with the rest retrieved from reference TRBV7-2 and TRBJ2-1, is GAGVSQSPSNKVTEKGKDVELRCDPISGHTALYWYRQSLGQGLEFLIYFQGNSAPDKSGLPSDRFSAERTGGSVSTLTIQRTQQEDSAVYLCASTRMGRIEDEQFFGPGTRLTVL.

The J gene is TRBJ1-5, the V gene TRBV13, with TRBD1 identical over 7 bases. The CDR3 length is 14 residues. The trim removed 5 bases at V and 6 bases at J, leaving 7 bases unmatched. Germline CDR1 and CDR2: PRHDT and FYEKMQ (reference sequence). The CDR3 protein is CASSPQGVGQPQHF. CDR3 nucleotides: TGTGCCAGCAGCCCTCAGGGGGTAGGTCAGCCCCAGCATTTT.

This clonotype was recorded many times. The V gene is TRBV2, the J gene TRBJ2-2; either TRBD1 or TRBD2 may supply D (5 bases each). Germline CDR1 reads SNHLY; CDR2 reads FYNNEI. V was clipped by 6 bases and J by 4 bases, with 15 bases between them. The length of the CDR3 is 15 residues. Here the CDR3 reads CASRAGTLITGELFF. DNA for the CDR3: TGTGCCAGCAGAGCCGGGACCTTGATCACCGGGGAGCTGTTTTTT.

Concerning this clonotype: This may stem from a read error, because a much larger clone lies one nucleotide away. This chain links TRBV27 with TRBJ2-1, with D possibly TRBD1 on 6 matching bases. The V and J ends lost 4 bases and 10 bases respectively, with 29 bases between them. CDR3 size: 18 residues. Germline V gene data show CDR1 as MNHEY and CDR2 as SMNVEV (reference sequence). The CDR3 DNA reads TGTGCCAGCAGTTCCATGGCCCGATCCAGGGGTAGCTCCTACGAGCAGTTCTTC. This gives the protein CASSSMARSRGSSYEQFF.